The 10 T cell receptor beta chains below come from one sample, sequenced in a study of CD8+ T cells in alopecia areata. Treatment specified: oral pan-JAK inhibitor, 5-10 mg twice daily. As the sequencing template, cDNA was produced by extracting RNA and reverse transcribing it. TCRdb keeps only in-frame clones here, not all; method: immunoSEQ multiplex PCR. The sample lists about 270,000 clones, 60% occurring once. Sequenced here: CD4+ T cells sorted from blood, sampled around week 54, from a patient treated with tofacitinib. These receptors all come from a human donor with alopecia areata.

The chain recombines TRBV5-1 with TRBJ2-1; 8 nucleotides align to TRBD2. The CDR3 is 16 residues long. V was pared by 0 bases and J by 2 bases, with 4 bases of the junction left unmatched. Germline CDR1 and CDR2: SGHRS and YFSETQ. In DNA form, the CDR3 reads TGCGCCAGCAGCTTGGCCCCTAGCGGGCCCTACAATGAGCAGTTCTTC. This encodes CASSLAPSGPYNEQFF.

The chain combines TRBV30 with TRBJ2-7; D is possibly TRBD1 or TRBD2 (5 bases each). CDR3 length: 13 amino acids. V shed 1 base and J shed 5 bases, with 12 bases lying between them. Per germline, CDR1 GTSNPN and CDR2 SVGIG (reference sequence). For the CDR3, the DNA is TGTGCCTGGAGTGGGGATTGGGACCACGAGCAGTACTTC. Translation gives CAWSGDWDHEQYF.

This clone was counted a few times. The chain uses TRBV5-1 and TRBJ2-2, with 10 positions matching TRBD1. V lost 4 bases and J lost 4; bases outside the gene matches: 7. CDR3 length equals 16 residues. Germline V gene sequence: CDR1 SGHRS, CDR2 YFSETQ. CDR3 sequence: CASSPGTGVTTGELFF. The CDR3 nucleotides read TGCGCCAGCAGCCCTGGGACAGGGGTTACCACCGGGGAGCTGTTTTTT.

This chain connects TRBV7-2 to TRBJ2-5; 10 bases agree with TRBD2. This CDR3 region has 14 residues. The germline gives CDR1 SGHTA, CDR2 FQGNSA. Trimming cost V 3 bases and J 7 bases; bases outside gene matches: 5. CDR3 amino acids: CASSLLAGGGTQYF. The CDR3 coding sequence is TGTGCCAGCAGCTTGTTAGCGGGGGGAGGGACCCAGTACTTC.

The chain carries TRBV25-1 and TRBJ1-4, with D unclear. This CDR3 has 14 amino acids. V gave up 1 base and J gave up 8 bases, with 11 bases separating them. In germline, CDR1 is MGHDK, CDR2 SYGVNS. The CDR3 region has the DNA TGTGCCAGCAGTGAATGGCCAGCCAGAGAAAAACTGTTTTTT. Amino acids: CASSEWPAREKLFF. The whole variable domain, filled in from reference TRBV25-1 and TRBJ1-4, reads EADIYQTPRYLVIGTGKKITLECSQTMGHDKMYWYQQDPGMELHLIHYSYGVNSTEKGDLSSESTVSRIRTEHFPLTLESARPSHTSQYLCASSEWPAREKLFFGSGTQLSVL.

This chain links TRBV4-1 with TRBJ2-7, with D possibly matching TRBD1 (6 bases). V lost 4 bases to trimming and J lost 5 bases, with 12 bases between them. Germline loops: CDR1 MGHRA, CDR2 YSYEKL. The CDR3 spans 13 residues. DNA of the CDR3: TGCGCCAGCAGCCTCCGGGCAGGGGACGAGCAGTACTTC. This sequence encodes CASSLRAGDEQYF.

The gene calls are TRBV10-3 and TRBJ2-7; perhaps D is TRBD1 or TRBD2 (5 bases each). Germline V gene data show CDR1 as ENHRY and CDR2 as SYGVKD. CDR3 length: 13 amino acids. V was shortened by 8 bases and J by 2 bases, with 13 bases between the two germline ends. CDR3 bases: TGTGCCATCCGGGGCATAGCTGCCTACGAGCAGTACTTC. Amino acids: CAIRGIAAYEQYF.

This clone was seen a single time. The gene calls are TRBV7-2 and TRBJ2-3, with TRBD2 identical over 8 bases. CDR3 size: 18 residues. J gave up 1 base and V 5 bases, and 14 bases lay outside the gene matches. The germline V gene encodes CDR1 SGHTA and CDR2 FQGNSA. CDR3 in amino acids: CASSPRRGAPSRTDTQYF. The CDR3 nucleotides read TGTGCCAGCAGCCCCAGGCGGGGGGCCCCATCCCGCACAGATACGCAGTATTTT.

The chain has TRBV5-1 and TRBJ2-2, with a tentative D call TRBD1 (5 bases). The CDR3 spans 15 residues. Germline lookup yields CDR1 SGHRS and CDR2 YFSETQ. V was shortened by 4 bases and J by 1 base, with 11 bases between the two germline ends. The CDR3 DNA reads TGCGCCAGCAGCCAAAGTACAGGGAACACCGGGGAGCTGTTTTTT. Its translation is CASSQSTGNTGELFF.

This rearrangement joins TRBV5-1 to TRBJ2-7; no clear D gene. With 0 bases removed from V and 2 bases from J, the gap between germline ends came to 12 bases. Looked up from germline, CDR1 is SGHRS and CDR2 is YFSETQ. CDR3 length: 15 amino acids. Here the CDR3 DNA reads TGCGCCAGCAGCTTGGTATTTGGGGTTGCCTACGAGCAGTACTTC. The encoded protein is CASSLVFGVAYEQYF.